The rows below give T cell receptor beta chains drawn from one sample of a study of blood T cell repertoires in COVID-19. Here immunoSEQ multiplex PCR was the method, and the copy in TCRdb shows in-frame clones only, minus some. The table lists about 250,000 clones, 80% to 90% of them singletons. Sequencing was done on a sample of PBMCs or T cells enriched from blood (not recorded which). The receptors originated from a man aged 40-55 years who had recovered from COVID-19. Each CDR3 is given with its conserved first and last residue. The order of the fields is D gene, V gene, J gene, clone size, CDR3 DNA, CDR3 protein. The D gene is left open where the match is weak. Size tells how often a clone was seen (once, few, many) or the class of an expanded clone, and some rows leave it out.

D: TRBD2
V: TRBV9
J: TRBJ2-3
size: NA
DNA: TGTGCCAGCAGCGTAGGGGCCCTAGCGGGGGGCCTTGGTACGCAGTATTTT
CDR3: CASSVGALAGGLGTQYF

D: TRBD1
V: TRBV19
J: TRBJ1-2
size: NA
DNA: TGTGCCAGTAGTGCATGGGACAGGTTTTATTATGGCTACACCTTC
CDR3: CASSAWDRFYYGYTF

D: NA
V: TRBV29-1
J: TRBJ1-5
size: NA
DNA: TGCAGCGTCGGAGGGACGGACAATCAGCCCCAGCATTTT
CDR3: CSVGGTDNQPQHF

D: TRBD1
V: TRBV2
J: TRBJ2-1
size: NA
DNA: TGTGCCAGCAGTGTGGACTGGGACAGGTCCTACAATGAGCAGTTCTTC
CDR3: CASSVDWDRSYNEQFF

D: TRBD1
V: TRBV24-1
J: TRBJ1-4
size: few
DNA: TGTGCCACCAGTGATCCTGACAGGGAGATTGCAACTAATGAAAAACTGTTTTTT
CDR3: CATSDPDREIATNEKLFF

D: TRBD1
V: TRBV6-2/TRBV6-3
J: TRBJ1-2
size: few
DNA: TGTGCCAGCAGCGGACAGGCTAACTATGGCTACACCTTC
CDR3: CASSGQANYGYTF

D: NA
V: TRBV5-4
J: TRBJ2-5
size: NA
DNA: TGTGCCAGCAGCTTGACCCACGAAAAGACAGCTCAAGAGACCCAGTACTTC
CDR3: CASSLTHEKTAQETQYF

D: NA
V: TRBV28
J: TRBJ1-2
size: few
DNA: TGTGCCAGCAGTTTATTATCGGGGGGCTACACCTTC
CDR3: CASSLLSGGYTF

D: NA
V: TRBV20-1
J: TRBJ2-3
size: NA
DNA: TGCAGTGCTAGTGCCTTGACAGATACGCAGTATTTT
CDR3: CSASALTDTQYF

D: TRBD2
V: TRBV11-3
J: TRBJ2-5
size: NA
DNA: TGTGCCAGCTCCCGGGGGACTAGCGGACAAGAGACCCAGTACTTC
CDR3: CASSRGTSGQETQYF

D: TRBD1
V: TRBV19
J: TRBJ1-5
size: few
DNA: TGTGCCAGTAGTATACGACAGGGTGGCTATAGCAATCAGCCCCAGCATTTT
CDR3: CASSIRQGGYSNQPQHF

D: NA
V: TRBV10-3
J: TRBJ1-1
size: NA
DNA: TGTGCCATCAGTGGACAGCCGAACACTGAAGCTTTCTTT
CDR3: CAISGQPNTEAFF

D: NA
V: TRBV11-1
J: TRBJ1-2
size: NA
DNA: TGTGCCAGCAGCTTTCAGGGGTCAGATGGCTACACCTTC
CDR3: CASSFQGSDGYTF

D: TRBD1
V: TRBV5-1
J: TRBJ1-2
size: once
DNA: TGCGCCAGCAGCTTTTGGACAGGCCCCTCTAACTATGGCTACACCTTC
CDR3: CASSFWTGPSNYGYTF

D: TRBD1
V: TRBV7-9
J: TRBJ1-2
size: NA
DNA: TGTGCCAGCAGCTTAGCGGAGTCACGACAGGGCGGCACCTTC
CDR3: CASSLAESRQGGTF

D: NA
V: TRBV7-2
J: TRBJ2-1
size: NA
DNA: TGTGCCAGCAGCTTACCGGGGAGCTCCTACAATGAGCAGTTCTTC
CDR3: CASSLPGSSYNEQFF

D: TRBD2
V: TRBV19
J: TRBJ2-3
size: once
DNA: TGTGCCAGTAGTGGCGGGGGGACCACAGATACGCAGTATTTT
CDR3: CASSGGGTTDTQYF

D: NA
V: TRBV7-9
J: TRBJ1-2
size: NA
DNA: TGTGCCAGCAGTTCCCAGGGCTATGGCTACACCTTC
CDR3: CASSSQGYGYTF

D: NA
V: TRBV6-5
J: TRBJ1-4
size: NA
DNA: TGTGCCAGCAGCCCGGACAGATCTTATGAAAAACTGTTTTTT
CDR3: CASSPDRSYEKLFF

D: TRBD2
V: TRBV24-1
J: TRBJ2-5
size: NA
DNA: TGTGCCACCAGTGAAGCGGGGCGTCAAGAGACCCAGTACTTC
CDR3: CATSEAGRQETQYF

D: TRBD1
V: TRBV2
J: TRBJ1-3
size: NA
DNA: TGTGCCAGCAGTCCCGGGACAGCCCAAAGAATGGTATATTTT
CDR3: CASSPGTAQRMVYF

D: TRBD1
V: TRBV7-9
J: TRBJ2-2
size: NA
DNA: TGTGCCAGCAGGGGACAGGGGCACACCGGGGAGCTGTTTTTT
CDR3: CASRGQGHTGELFF

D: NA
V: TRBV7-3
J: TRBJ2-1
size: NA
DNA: TGTGCCAGCAGCTTAGACGGGGGATCCTACAATGAGCAGTTCTTC
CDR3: CASSLDGGSYNEQFF

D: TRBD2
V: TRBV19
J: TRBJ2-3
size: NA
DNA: TGTGCCAGTAGTATAGGGTGGGGACTAGACACAGATACGCAGTATTTT
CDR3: CASSIGWGLDTDTQYF

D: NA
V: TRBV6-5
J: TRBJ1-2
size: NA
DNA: TGTGCCAGCAGTTACAACGGTCGGGGCTACACCTTC
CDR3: CASSYNGRGYTF

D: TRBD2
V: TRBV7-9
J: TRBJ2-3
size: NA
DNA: TGTGCCAGCAGCGAAATACTAGCGGGGGGAACAGATACGCAGTATTTT
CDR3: CASSEILAGGTDTQYF

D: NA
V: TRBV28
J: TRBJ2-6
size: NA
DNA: TGTGCCACATTACCCCCGGGAACCTTCTCTGGGGCCAACGTCCTGACTTTC
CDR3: CATLPPGTFSGANVLTF

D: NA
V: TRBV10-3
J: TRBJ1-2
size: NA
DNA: TGTGCCATCAGTGGGCGCCGTGCTAGGGAGTCTAACTATGGCTACACCTTC
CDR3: CAISGRRARESNYGYTF

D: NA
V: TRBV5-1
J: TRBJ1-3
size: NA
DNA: TGCGCCAGCAGCCTGGGAGGTTTAAACACCATATATTTT
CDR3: CASSLGGLNTIYF

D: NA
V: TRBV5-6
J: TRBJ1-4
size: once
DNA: TGTGCCAGCAGCGCCCCGTACGGGGGTAATGAAAAACTGTTTTTT
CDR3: CASSAPYGGNEKLFF

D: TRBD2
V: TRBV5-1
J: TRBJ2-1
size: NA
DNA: TGCGCCAGCAGCTCCGGGACTAGCGGGAATCCCTACAATGAGCAGTTCTTC
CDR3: CASSSGTSGNPYNEQFF

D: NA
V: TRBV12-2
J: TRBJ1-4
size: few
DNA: TGTGCAAGTCGCTTAGGGATCGCGGTGGTAACTAATGAAAAACTGTTTTTT
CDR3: CASRLGIAVVTNEKLFF

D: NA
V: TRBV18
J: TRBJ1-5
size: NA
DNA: TGTGCCAGCTCACGAGGACTAGGGAGCAATCAGCCCCAGCATTTT
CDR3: CASSRGLGSNQPQHF

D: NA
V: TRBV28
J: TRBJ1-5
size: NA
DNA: TGTGCCAGCAGTCACCCGGGGAATCAGCCCCAGCATTTT
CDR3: CASSHPGNQPQHF

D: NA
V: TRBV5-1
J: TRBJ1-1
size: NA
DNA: TGCGCCAGCAGTTCGGAGGGTAATTCACCTGAAGCTTTCTTT
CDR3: CASSSEGNSPEAFF

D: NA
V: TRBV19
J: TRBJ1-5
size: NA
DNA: TGTGCCAGTAGTAGGAATTGGGACACCCGGACTTATAGCAATCAGCCCCAGCATTTT
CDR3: CASSRNWDTRTYSNQPQHF

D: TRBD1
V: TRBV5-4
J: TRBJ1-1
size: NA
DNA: TGTGCCAGCAGCGGGGACAGGGGGGCCACTGAAGCTTTCTTT
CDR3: CASSGDRGATEAFF